This T cell receptor (beta chain) was recovered during a study of T cells in Graves' hyperthyroidism and ophthalmopathy. Regions amplified from RNA transcripts were the TCR beta CDR3 regions. First-round RT-PCR targeting the TCR CDR3 was performed with the HTBI primer set. TCRdb redid the calling of the multiplex PCR reads with MiXCR, one entry per CDR3 protein. The table includes hundreds of thousands of distinct CDR3 sequences, 19% detected once. This clonotype was counted many times. Patients aged 18 to 65 with hyperthyroidism were newly diagnosed, with duration under 2 months. What was sequenced was blood. This receptor was taken from a woman younger than 30 with Graves' hyperthyroidism.

CDR3 DNA: TGTGCCAGCAGGAGGTCGACCGCCTTCTATGGCTACACCTTC. Translation: CASRRSTAFYGYTF. The chain is built from TRBV27 and TRBJ1-2; D is undetermined. Germline V gene sequence: CDR1 MNHEY, CDR2 SMNVEV (reference sequence). The CDR3 spans 14 residues. Between the trimmed V and J ends, which lost 6 bases and 4 bases, there was a span of 15 bases.